This T cell receptor beta chain came from a study of cytomegalovirus exposure and HLA in healthy donors. PCR used 60 Vbeta primers and 13 Jbeta primers. Libraries were prepared by immunoSEQ multiplex PCR; TCRdb keeps only in-frame clonotypes and omits some of them. This table has about 100,000 clones, 75% to 90% appearing once. Germline lookup yields CDR1 SGHRS and CDR2 YFSETQ. The germline V and J ends were trimmed by 4 bases and 5 bases, with 17 bases remaining between them. This CDR3 region has 15 residues. This chain links TRBV5-1 with TRBJ2-3; possible D gene TRBD2, 6 bases. The source of this sequence is a man aged 25 to 40 in good health and CMV-seronegative. The material sequenced was PBMCs. The CDR3 spells CASSPDGTPGDTQYF. The CDR3 DNA sequence: TGCGCCAGCAGCCCGGACGGGACTCCCGGAGATACGCAGTATTTT.